The TCR beta chain described here comes from a study of blood T cell repertoires in COVID-19. Study summary: Sources were T cells, B-cell-depleted T cells, or PBMCs; the material itself was cDNA or gDNA.

Methods used by the authors: Reference gene primers were amplified, and this amplification served to estimate nucleated cell counts. Some clones are missing from TCRdb's copy, which holds only in-frame ones; the method was immunoSEQ multiplex PCR. V and J calls and clone size are given by that table; D and trimming were obtained from the DNA. The sample comprises about 400,000 clones, more than 70% of which are singletons, and about 1.2% rests with the top ten. CDR1 and CDR2 from the germline V gene are GTSNPN and SVGIG (reference sequence). The V end lost 1 base, the J end lost 1 base, and 10 bases lay between the germline ends. The CDR3 consists of 14 residues. This clone came up a few times.

The chain uses TRBV30 and TRBJ1-1; D is uncertain. Input material: peripheral blood. The TCR was taken from a man aged 35 to 55 with acute or convalescent COVID-19. The CDR3 here is CAWSDFPRNTEAFF. CDR3 DNA sequence: TGTGCCTGGAGTGACTTTCCAAGGAACACTGAAGCTTTCTTT.